The 31 T cell receptor beta chains reported below all come from one sample, sequenced in a study of regulatory T cells in long-lasting Graves disease. The sample's time point: newly diagnosed GD, antithyroid drugs for less than 3 months. Following extraction of RNA from PBMCs, that RNA was used to make the TCR library. Library construction for TCR beta used iRepertoire HTBI primers and Arm-PCR of CDR3 regions. TCRdb reprocessed the multiplex PCR reads via MiXCR and lists one record per CDR3 protein. The sample has hundreds of thousands of distinct CDR3 sequences; around 15% are singletons. The same sample was also used in a study of T cells in Graves' hyperthyroidism and ophthalmopathy.

The input for sequencing was peripheral blood mononuclear cells (PBMCs), taken at new diagnosis, from a patient treated with antithyroid drugs. These receptor sequences come from a woman aged 35 to 60 with Graves disease.

The chain combines TRBV12-3 or TRBV12-4 with TRBJ1-6; no firm D call. Trimming pared 6 bases from V and 9 bases from J, leaving 9 bases between. This CDR3 contains 12 residues. CDR3 sequence (DNA): TGTGCCAGCAGCCTGATAGGTTCACCCCTCCACTTT. Its protein is CASSLIGSPLHF.

The chain is built from TRBV7-9 and TRBJ1-6; unclear D gene. This CDR3 spans 15 amino acids. Germline CDR1 SEHNR, CDR2 FQNEAQ (reference sequence). Trimming cost V 2 bases and J 6 bases, with 11 bases left between them. The CDR3 region is CASSLNGFGNSPLHF. The CDR3 DNA follows: TGTGCCAGCAGCTTAAACGGATTTGGTAATTCACCCCTCCACTTT.

The CDR3 coding sequence is TGTGCCAGCAGCTACCTATGGCGGATCGGCCTTTCACCCCTCCACTTT. It yields the protein CASSYLWRIGLSPLHF. V and J are TRBV5-5 and TRBJ1-6; D not resolved. Deletions cut 3 bases from V and 9 bases from J, with 19 bases between. The CDR3 length is 16 residues. Germline V gene sequence: CDR1 SGHKS, CDR2 YYEKEE (reference sequence).

This clonotype was seen at least ten times. V gene TRBV3-1 combines with J gene TRBJ2-1; 7 nucleotides agree with TRBD2. Germline lookup yields CDR1 LGHDT and CDR2 YNNKEL (reference sequence). CDR3 length: 15 residues. V lost 2 bases to trimming and J lost 3 bases; unmatched junction nucleotides: 4. The CDR3 is CASSQLRGGYNEQFF. Here the CDR3 DNA reads TGTGCCAGCAGCCAACTGCGCGGGGGCTACAATGAGCAGTTCTTC.

Ten or more counts support this clonotype. J is TRBJ1-3 and V is TRBV28, with D possibly TRBD1 on 5 matching bases. CDR3 length: 14 amino acids. Per the germline V gene, CDR1 is MDHEN and CDR2 is SYDVKM. Trimming stripped 2 bases from V and 7 bases from J, with 12 bases between. CDR3 amino acids: CASSLIGERNTIYF. The DNA of the CDR3 is TGTGCCAGCAGTTTAATAGGGGAAAGGAACACCATATATTTT.

This clonotype was observed many times. J is TRBJ1-5 and V is TRBV5-1; D not resolved. Trimming removed 1 base from V and 8 bases from J, with 4 bases in between. Germline V lookup: CDR1 SGHRS, CDR2 YFSETQ. The CDR3 covers 11 residues. The DNA for the CDR3 is TGCGCCAGCAGCTTGATCGAGCCCCAGCATTTT. Translated, it gives CASSLIEPQHF.

Ten or more counts support this clonotype. The V and J genes are TRBV10-2 and TRBJ1-1; D remains ambiguous. V lost 11 bases and J lost 3, with 7 bases in between. The germline V gene has CDR1 WSHSY and CDR2 SAAADI. CDR3 size: 10 residues. CDR3 sequence: CASTYTEAFF. CDR3 nucleotide sequence: TGCGCCTCCACCTACACTGAAGCTTTCTTT.

In this sample, this clonotype turned up a few times. The rearrangement joins TRBV5-1 to TRBJ1-5; a possible D gene is TRBD1 (6 bases). This CDR3 contains 14 residues. Germline V gives CDR1 SGHRS, CDR2 YFSETQ. Trimming removed 4 bases from V and 6 bases from J, with 14 bases in between. CDR3 region: CASSPSGAGQPQHF. The CDR3 DNA reads as TGCGCCAGCAGCCCGTCAGGGGCCGGTCAGCCCCAGCATTTT. The complete variable domain, with remaining parts taken from reference TRBV5-1 and TRBJ1-5, reads KAGVTQTPRYLIKTRGQQVTLSCSPISGHRSVSWYQQTPGQGLQFLFEYFSETQRNKGNFPGRFSGRQFSNSRSEMNVSTLELGDSALYLCASSPSGAGQPQHFGDGTRLSIL.

In its sample, this clonotype was seen many times. The chain uses TRBV30 and TRBJ1-6, with D possibly matching TRBD1 (6 bases). The CDR3 covers 11 residues. Trimming stripped 0 bases from V and 15 bases from J, with 9 bases between. Germline CDR1 GTSNPN, CDR2 SVGIG (reference sequence). The CDR3 is CAWSVGGLLHF. CDR3 DNA: TGTGCCTGGAGTGTAGGGGGACTCCTCCACTTT.

This clonotype has more than one count but fewer than ten. The chain links TRBV11-2 to TRBJ1-3; D uncertain. Deletions cut 6 bases from V and 0 bases from J, with 21 bases between. Germline loops: CDR1 SGHAT, CDR2 FQNNGV. The CDR3 length is 18 residues. In nucleotides, the CDR3 is TGTGCCAGCAGTGATATTCGGGCCCTCGGGGTCTCTGGAAACACCATATATTTT. This sequence encodes CASSDIRALGVSGNTIYF.

This clonotype was observed many times. V and J are TRBV2 and TRBJ2-2; D call uncertain. V was cut by 7 bases and J by 5 bases, with 14 bases left in between. The CDR3 is 14 amino acids. Germline CDR1 is SNHLY and CDR2 is FYNNEI. CDR3 residues: CASTAFRGTGELFF. CDR3 sequence (DNA): TGTGCCAGCACGGCATTTCGTGGGACCGGGGAGCTGTTTTTT.

This clonotype was seen ten or more times. The rearrangement links TRBV11-2 to TRBJ2-5, with a tentative D call TRBD2 (6 bases). V was shortened by 5 bases and J by 5 bases, with 18 bases between the two germline ends. Germline V gives CDR1 SGHAT, CDR2 FQNNGV. The CDR3 contains 15 residues. The CDR3 sequence: CASSPHPEGWETQYF. In DNA form, the CDR3 reads TGTGCCAGCAGCCCACACCCGGAGGGCTGGGAGACCCAGTACTTC.

This clonotype has at least ten counts. The CDR3 sequence: CASISIPGRAHTEAFF. The CDR3 DNA follows: TGTGCCAGTATATCGATCCCCGGCAGAGCCCACACTGAAGCTTTCTTT. V gene TRBV19 combines with J gene TRBJ1-1; D gene uncertain. The ends were cut back, 7 bases at V and 3 bases at J, with 21 bases in the middle. The CDR3 loop spans 16 amino acids. Germline V gene lookup returns CDR1 LNHDA and CDR2 SQIVND (reference sequence).

This clonotype has a count of ten or more. The chain is built from TRBV10-3 and TRBJ1-5; D ambiguous. CDR1 and CDR2 (germline): ENHRY, SYGVKD. V dropped 0 bases and J dropped 0 bases, with 6 bases sitting between them. CDR3 length: 15 residues. CDR3 sequence (DNA): TGTGCCATCAGTGAGTCGAAGGGTAGCAATCAGCCCCAGCATTTT. Residues: CAISESKGSNQPQHF.

This rearrangement joins TRBV12-3 or TRBV12-4 to TRBJ1-1; 7 nucleotides align to TRBD1. With V trimmed by 7 bases and J by 0 bases, 8 bases remained unmatched. The CDR3 is 15 amino acids. The CDR3: CASTLSGTVNTEAFF. The CDR3 region has the DNA TGTGCCAGCACCTTATCCGGGACAGTGAACACTGAAGCTTTCTTT.

A note on this clonotype: A much larger clonotype is one base distant, so this may be a read error. The CDR3, as DNA: TGTGCCATCAATCCGCAGATGAGCACTGAAGCTTTCTTT. The encoded protein is CAINPQMSTEAFF. The chain is built from TRBV28 and TRBJ1-1; unclear D gene. Germline-derived CDR1 and CDR2 are MDHEN and SYDVKM. Trimming removed 10 bases at V and 4 bases at J, with 16 bases between. This CDR3 is built from 13 residues.

Comment on this clonotype: Given a much more abundant clone one base away, this may be a read error. The chain's CDR3 is CAGRLGQNEQFF. CDR3 DNA sequence: TGTGCCGGCAGGCTCGGACAGAATGAGCAGTTCTTC. The gene calls are TRBV12-3 or TRBV12-4 and TRBJ2-1; D is perhaps TRBD1 (6 bases). The CDR3 length is 12 residues.

There are a few counts of this clonotype. Germline and junction disagree at one end, which may indicate a read error. The chain joins TRBV4-1 to TRBJ2-5; 12 nucleotides line up with TRBD2. Germline-derived CDR1 and CDR2 are MGHRA and YSYEKL. This CDR3 spans 15 amino acids. CDR3 nucleotide sequence: TGCGCCAGCAGCTCAAGAGGGCTAGCGGGGGGGGGCAGAAACTTC. Translation gives CASSSRGLAGGGRNF.

The gene calls are TRBV14 and TRBJ1-1, with D unclear. V dropped 1 base and J dropped 1 base, with 7 bases sitting between them. There are 14 residues in the CDR3. CDR1 is SGHDN and CDR2 is FVKESK in the germline V gene. Written as DNA, the CDR3 is TGTGCCAGCAGCCAAGTTCTTGGGAACACTGAAGCTTTCTTT. It translates to CASSQVLGNTEAFF.

The V call is TRBV7-2, the J call TRBJ1-1; D is uncertain. V lost 6 bases, J lost 0 bases, and 17 bases lay in between. This CDR3 is built from 16 residues. Germline V gene sequence: CDR1 SGHTA, CDR2 FQGNSA. CDR3 residues: CASSLRVPVMNTEAFF. The DNA of the CDR3 is TGTGCCAGCAGTCTTAGGGTCCCTGTAATGAACACTGAAGCTTTCTTT. The full variable domain, in which reference TRBV7-2 and TRBJ1-1 provide the parts outside the CDR3, is GAGVSQSPSNKVTEKGKDVELRCDPISGHTALYWYRQSLGQGLEFLIYFQGNSAPDKSGLPSDRFSAERTGGSVSTLTIQRTQQEDSAVYLCASSLRVPVMNTEAFFGQGTRLTVV.

The chain combines TRBV11-2 with TRBJ1-1; D is unclear. Between the trimmed V and J ends, which lost 5 bases and 0 bases, there was a span of 10 bases. CDR1 and CDR2 (germline): SGHAT, FQNNGV. The CDR3 runs to 14 residues. The chain's CDR3 is CASSLTDMNTEAFF. CDR3 sequence (DNA): TGTGCCAGCAGCCTAACAGACATGAACACTGAAGCTTTCTTT.

Details on this clonotype: The junction shows a germline mismatch at one end, possibly a read error. The chain is built from TRBV7-8 and TRBJ2-6, with D perhaps given as TRBD1 or TRBD2 (5 bases each). The germline V gene has CDR1 SGHVS and CDR2 FQNEAQ. This CDR3 has 14 residues. This CDR3 is CASSLSVGANVPTF. DNA for the CDR3: TGTGCCAGCAGCCTCTCGGTCGGGGCCAACGTCCCGACTTTC.

This clonotype was seen a few times. The chain links TRBV7-3 to TRBJ2-7; weak D call: TRBD2 (7 bases). This CDR3 is built from 15 residues. Germline V gives CDR1 SGHTA, CDR2 FQGTGA. Trimming shortened V by 1 base and J by 3 bases, and 13 bases separated the two germline ends. CDR3 loop: CASSLKGGPYYEQYF. CDR3 nucleotides: TGTGCCAGCAGCTTAAAGGGGGGGCCCTACTACGAGCAGTACTTC.

This clonotype was seen repeatedly, ten times or more. The chain carries TRBV12-5 and TRBJ1-1; 9 nucleotides agree with TRBD1. Germline V gene lookup returns CDR1 LGHNT and CDR2 FRNRAP. This CDR3 is 17 amino acids long. V lost 6 bases, J lost 0 bases, and 11 bases stayed unmatched. In DNA, the CDR3 is TGTGCTAGTGGCCCTGGGACAGGGTACCCCATGAACACTGAAGCTTTCTTT. Protein sequence: CASGPGTGYPMNTEAFF.

In its sample, this clonotype was seen many times. The chain joins TRBV9 to TRBJ2-3; 7 nucleotides line up with TRBD2. V trimming: 4 bases; J trimming: 4 bases; junction bases outside the gene matches: 9. Germline V gives CDR1 SGDLS, CDR2 YYNGEE. CDR3 length equals 15 residues. The DNA for the CDR3 is TGTGCCAGCAGCTCCCCGGCGGGGGTTGCAGATACGCAGTATTTT. The encoded protein is CASSSPAGVADTQYF. The complete variable domain, with remaining parts taken from reference TRBV9 and TRBJ2-3, reads DSGVTQTPKHLITATGQRVTLRCSPRSGDLSVYWYQQSLDQGLQFLIQYYNGEERAKGNILERFSAQQFPDLHSELNLSSLELGDSALYFCASSSPAGVADTQYFGPGTRLTVL.

This clonotype has at least ten counts. The chain recombines TRBV30 with TRBJ2-7, with D perhaps assigned TRBD1 or TRBD2 (5 bases each). This CDR3 spans 11 amino acids. The V gene lost 5 bases and the J gene lost 3 bases, with 8 bases spanning the gap. CDR1 and CDR2 from the germline V gene are GTSNPN and SVGIG (reference sequence). The CDR3 protein is CAWAGGYEQYF. The CDR3 bases are TGTGCCTGGGCTGGGGGCTACGAGCAGTACTTC.

This clonotype was recorded a few times. This chain uses TRBV5-1 with TRBJ2-2, with 11 bases lining up with TRBD2. Unmatched junction bases numbered 6, after V lost 3 bases and J lost 5 bases. CDR1 and CDR2 (germline): SGHRS, YFSETQ. There are 16 residues in the CDR3. CDR3 coding DNA: TGCGCCAGCAGCTCCTCACTAGCGGGGGTAACCGGGGAGCTGTTTTTT. Translation gives CASSSSLAGVTGELFF.

CDR3 sequence (DNA): TGTGCCAGCAGCAGTCAGGGGGATCGCAATGAGCAGTTCTTC. This translates into CASSSQGDRNEQFF. The chain carries TRBV7-9 and TRBJ2-1; 7 bases are a match to TRBD1. In germline, CDR1 is SEHNR, CDR2 FQNEAQ (reference sequence). The junction had 7 bases not matched to a gene; V was cut back by 5 bases and J by 6 bases. CDR3 length equals 14 residues.

The rearrangement uses TRBV29-1 and TRBJ2-1, with 14 bases aligning to TRBD2. CDR1 SQVTM and CDR2 ANQGSEA come from the germline V gene. This CDR3 is built from 20 residues. Trimming at V came to 4 bases and at J to 5 bases, leaving 19 bases not matched to a gene. CDR3 region: CSVGPPGLAGVSGVNNEQFF. The CDR3 region has the DNA TGCAGCGTTGGACCCCCGGGACTAGCGGGAGTTAGCGGGGTAAACAATGAGCAGTTCTTC.

V usage is TRBV14 and J usage is TRBJ2-5; 8 positions agree with TRBD2. The CDR3 spans 16 residues. From germline, CDR1 is SGHDN and CDR2 FVKESK. The J segment lost 1 base and the V segment lost 3 bases, leaving 7 bases of the junction unmatched. CDR3 coding DNA: TGTGCCAGCAGCCAGGGGAGCGGGGGCCCCCAAGAGACCCAGTACTTC. It yields the protein CASSQGSGGPQETQYF. The full variable domain, with the rest looked up from reference TRBV14 and TRBJ2-5, is EAGVTQFPSHSVIEKGQTVTLRCDPISGHDNLYWYRRVMGKEIKFLLHFVKESKQDESGMPNNRFLAERTGGTYSTLKVQPAELEDSGVYFCASSQGSGGPQETQYFGPGTRLLVL.

This chain connects TRBV6-2 or TRBV6-3 to TRBJ1-3; D is possibly TRBD1 (5 bases). The CDR3 loop spans 15 amino acids. V was pared by 11 bases and J by 0 bases, with 17 bases between. Germline V gene data show CDR1 as MNHEY and CDR2 as SVGEGT. As DNA, the CDR3 is TGTGCCTCCTCTGACCCGAGGGGCTCTGGAAACACCATATATTTT. Its protein is CASSDPRGSGNTIYF.